These T cell receptor beta chains were read from a single sample in a study of OX40 agonist ivuxolimab in advanced cancers. Sequenced by immunoSEQ multiplex PCR; TCRdb stores in-frame clones only, minus some. This table has about 130,000 clones, about 92% appearing once. The sample was CD4+ or CD8+ T cells sorted from blood, taken in a trial of the OX40 agonist ivuxolimab. Every receptor here comes from an adult with an advanced solid tumor such as melanoma, head and neck, liver or kidney cancer. Both conserved end residues are part of each CDR3. The order of the fields is CDR3 protein, D gene, V gene, CDR3 length, J gene. The D gene is left open where the match is weak.

CASRPGADSSGGANTEAFF | NA | TRBV4-2 | 19 | TRBJ1-1
CASRTGQKNTGELFF | TRBD1 | TRBV6-6 | 15 | TRBJ2-2
CASSPWAADQPQHF | NA | TRBV19 | 14 | TRBJ1-5
CASSSLGYAYNEQFF | NA | TRBV7-6 | 15 | TRBJ2-1
CASSVAPRTGRTDTQYF | TRBD1 | TRBV9 | 17 | TRBJ2-3
CASSIEGRGPHQPQHF | TRBD1 | TRBV19 | 16 | TRBJ1-5
CASSFGTSYGYTF | NA | TRBV5-1 | 13 | TRBJ1-2
CASSLEGTGAGEQFF | TRBD1 | TRBV7-6 | 15 | TRBJ2-1
CASSLGREGFGYTF | NA | TRBV5-5 | 14 | TRBJ1-2
CASSAPGTMYNSPLHF | NA | TRBV7-2 | 16 | TRBJ1-6
CASSYEYSPLHF | NA | TRBV6-5 | 12 | TRBJ1-6
CASSLTGGTEAFF | TRBD1 | TRBV7-2 | 13 | TRBJ1-1
CAICSGSFNTEAFF | NA | TRBV10-3 | 14 | TRBJ1-1
CASQDRALEAFF | NA | TRBV19 | 12 | TRBJ1-1
CASRGGQGANQPQHF | TRBD1 | TRBV5-8 | 15 | TRBJ1-5
CSARENTEAFF | NA | TRBV20-1 | 11 | TRBJ1-1
CAIRIASQGYEQYF | NA | TRBV10-3 | 14 | TRBJ2-7
CAITSSGSSYEQYF | TRBD2 | TRBV10-3 | 14 | TRBJ2-7
CSVGKNYGYTF | NA | TRBV20-1 | 11 | TRBJ1-2
CASSSQGGRNTGELFF | NA | TRBV27 | 16 | TRBJ2-2
CASSQERGSRGTQYF | TRBD2 | TRBV5-4 | 15 | TRBJ2-5
CASSPSTGQGNYGYTF | TRBD1 | TRBV18 | 16 | TRBJ1-2
CASSSRQGATWVSPLHF | TRBD1 | TRBV7-2 | 17 | TRBJ1-6
CASSPFSGGGSDTQYF | NA | TRBV18 | 16 | TRBJ2-3
CASSLYPSGRAFNEQFF | TRBD2 | TRBV27 | 17 | TRBJ2-1
CASSRSLAGGPYEQYF | TRBD2 | TRBV4-3 | 16 | TRBJ2-7
CASTDRVNNQPQHF | TRBD1 | TRBV19 | 14 | TRBJ1-5
CASSFMDGLYGYTF | NA | TRBV19 | 14 | TRBJ1-2
CASSRRQGNYNEQFF | TRBD1 | TRBV7-2 | 15 | TRBJ2-1
CASSLGGAPYNEQFF | NA | TRBV27 | 15 | TRBJ2-1
CASFNEGLYTEAFF | NA | TRBV6-1 | 14 | TRBJ1-1
CASSLGWVPNTEAFF | NA | TRBV7-2 | 15 | TRBJ1-1
CASSQDSQGNSPLHF | NA | TRBV7-2 | 15 | TRBJ1-6
CAWKNMGTEAFF | NA | TRBV30 | 12 | TRBJ1-1
CASRDREGEQYF | TRBD1 | TRBV6-1 | 12 | TRBJ2-7
CASSLPAGRDEKLFF | NA | TRBV5-5 | 15 | TRBJ1-4
CASAGSTDTQYF | NA | TRBV7-2 | 12 | TRBJ2-3
CSVFAGQGGTETQYF | TRBD1 | TRBV29-1 | 15 | TRBJ2-5